This is a list of T cell receptor beta chains from one sample in a study of cytotoxic CD8 clonotypes in ibrutinib-treated CLL. Clones were sequenced by immunoSEQ multiplex PCR, and TCRdb holds only the in-frame ones, with some missing. Seen here are around 150,000 clones, around 81% observed once, and the top ten hold less than 9%. Sequencing used PBMCs, obtained after 36 months of ibrutinib treatment. The receptors originated from a human donor with chronic lymphocytic leukemia. Each CDR3 is given with its conserved first and last residue. A D gene is named only where the DNA matches it firmly. Only part of the rows carry a size: once, few, many, or a class if the clone is expanded.

>-|-|TRBV18|TRBJ2-5
CASSPRSLQETQYF
TGTGCCAGCTCCCCCCGGAGCCTCCAAGAGACCCAGTACTTC
>-|-|TRBV13|TRBJ2-7
CASSLGAADPYEQYF
TGTGCCAGCAGCTTAGGCGCCGCGGATCCCTACGAGCAGTACTTC
>-|-|TRBV4-1|TRBJ2-7
CASSQEHSPYEQYF
TGCGCCAGCAGCCAAGAGCACAGCCCCTACGAGCAGTACTTC
>-|-|TRBV6-1|TRBJ1-3
CASSPGTVGNTIYF
TGTGCCAGCAGCCCCGGGACGGTTGGAAACACCATATATTTT
>-|-|TRBV18|TRBJ2-2
CASSPPSAFTGELFF
TGTGCCAGCTCACCACCGTCCGCCTTCACCGGGGAGCTGTTTTTT
>-|TRBD2|TRBV28|TRBJ2-5
CASSSGTSVTQYF
TGTGCCAGCAGTTCGGGGACTAGTGTGACCCAGTACTTC
>-|-|TRBV30|TRBJ2-1
CAWSPLGKSSYNEQFF
TGTGCCTGGAGTCCCTTGGGAAAAAGCTCCTACAATGAGCAGTTCTTC
>-|-|TRBV6-5|TRBJ2-7
CASSRSGDYEQYF
TGTGCCAGCAGCAGGTCAGGGGACTACGAGCAGTACTTC
>-|-|TRBV4-1|TRBJ1-5
CASSQAGGANQPQHF
TGCGCCAGCAGCCAAGCCGGGGGCGCAAATCAGCCCCAGCATTTT
>-|-|TRBV4-2|TRBJ1-5
CASSQVDDQPQHF
TGTGCCAGCAGCCAAGTGGACGATCAGCCCCAGCATTTT
>-|-|TRBV20-1|TRBJ1-2
CSSGQGKGYTF
TGCAGTAGTGGCCAGGGGAAGGGCTACACCTTC
>many|-|TRBV5-5|TRBJ1-2
CASSLGAIVNYGYTF
TGTGCCAGCAGCTTGGGGGCAATTGTGAACTATGGCTACACCTTC
>-|-|TRBV6-5|TRBJ1-6
CASSYSNQGYSPLHF
TGTGCCAGCAGTTACTCGAACCAGGGGTATTCACCCCTCCACTTT
>-|-|TRBV9|TRBJ1-3
CASSEENTIYF
TGTGCCAGCAGCGAAGAGAACACCATATATTTT
>-|-|TRBV6-5|TRBJ1-3
CASSSVGNTIYF
TGTGCCAGCAGTTCCGTTGGAAACACCATATATTTT
>-|TRBD1|TRBV29-1|TRBJ1-4
CSVTPTGGATNEKLFF
TGCAGCGTCACCCCGACAGGGGGCGCAACTAATGAAAAACTGTTTTTT
>-|-|TRBV27|TRBJ1-2
CASSFSGTLAYGYTF
TGTGCCAGCAGTTTCTCGGGGACCCTTGCCTATGGCTACACCTTC
>-|-|TRBV6-1|TRBJ2-2
CASSREMNAGELFF
TGTGCCAGCAGTAGAGAGATGAACGCCGGGGAGCTGTTTTTT
>few|-|TRBV2|TRBJ2-7
CASCCSTYEQYF
TGTGCCAGCTGTTGTTCCACCTACGAGCAGTACTTC
>-|-|TRBV7-2|TRBJ1-3
CASSFPPATGNTIYF
TGTGCCAGCAGCTTTCCCCCGGCAACTGGAAACACCATATATTTT
>-|TRBD2|TRBV27|TRBJ2-7
CASSLWGGYEQYF
TGTGCCAGCAGTTTATGGGGGGGCTACGAGCAGTACTTC
>-|-|TRBV5-4|TRBJ1-3
CASSEQGPAGNTIYF
TGTGCCAGCAGCGAGCAGGGTCCAGCTGGAAACACCATATATTTT
>-|-|TRBV18|TRBJ2-5
CASSPNEGGETQYF
TGTGCCAGCTCACCGAACGAAGGGGGAGAGACCCAGTACTTC
>-|-|TRBV7-3|TRBJ1-2
CASSYDGNYGYTF
TGTGCCAGCAGCTACGACGGAAACTATGGCTACACCTTC
>-|-|TRBV5-6|TRBJ2-7
CASSPPRRVWEQYF
TGTGCCAGCAGCCCCCCACGGAGGGTCTGGGAGCAGTACTTC
>few|-|TRBV12-5|TRBJ2-2
CASGDSNTGELFF
TGTGCTAGTGGGGACAGCAACACCGGGGAGCTGTTTTTT
>-|-|TRBV9|TRBJ2-2
CASSARTLSNTGELFF
TGTGCCAGCAGCGCCCGGACTCTCTCTAACACCGGGGAGCTGTTTTTT
>-|-|TRBV5-1|TRBJ1-3
CASSFGQSSGNTIYF
TGCGCCAGCAGCTTCGGACAGAGCTCTGGAAACACCATATATTTT
>-|-|TRBV18|TRBJ1-1
CASSRIRGGETEAFF
TGTGCCAGCTCACGAATCAGGGGAGGTGAGACTGAAGCTTTCTTT
>-|-|TRBV7-9|TRBJ2-7
CASSPWGYEQYF
TGTGCCAGCAGCCCCTGGGGTTACGAGCAGTACTTC
>-|-|TRBV10-3|TRBJ1-1
CAISEQRNTEAFF
TGTGCCATCAGTGAACAGAGGAACACTGAAGCTTTCTTT
>-|-|TRBV4-1|TRBJ1-1
CASSGRTRSPEAFF
TGCGCCAGCAGCGGGCGGACCCGTTCTCCTGAAGCTTTCTTT
>-|-|TRBV30|TRBJ2-3
CGYHFPGTDTQYF
TGTGGGTATCACTTTCCGGGCACAGATACGCAGTATTTT
>-|TRBD2|TRBV6-5|TRBJ2-3
CASSMTSGVGDTQYF
TGTGCCAGCAGTATGACTAGCGGAGTCGGGGATACGCAGTATTTT
>-|TRBD1|TRBV7-9|TRBJ1-2
CASSPSRMGTGLGYTF
TGTGCCAGCAGCCCTAGCAGGATGGGGACAGGGCTTGGCTACACCTTC
>few|-|TRBV4-1|TRBJ1-1
CASSQDTGAGFREAFF
TGCGCCAGCAGCCAAGATACCGGGGCTGGTTTTCGAGAAGCTTTCTTT
>-|-|TRBV11-3|TRBJ2-3
CASSFGRATDTQYF
TGTGCCAGCAGCTTTGGGCGGGCCACAGATACGCAGTATTTT
>-|-|TRBV18|TRBJ2-2
CASSASKTGELFF
TGTGCCAGCTCAGCCTCCAAGACCGGGGAGCTGTTTTTT
>few|-|TRBV30|TRBJ2-3
CAWSGTTQTDTQYF
TGTGCCTGGAGTGGAACAACCCAGACAGATACGCAGTATTTT
>-|-|TRBV16|TRBJ1-5
CASSQSSLNQPQHF
TGTGCCAGCAGCCAATCAAGCCTCAATCAGCCCCAGCATTTT
>-|TRBD2|TRBV5-1|TRBJ2-5
CASSPGTSVRETQYF
TGCGCCAGCAGCCCAGGGACTAGCGTAAGGGAGACCCAGTACTTC
>once|TRBD2|TRBV10-2|TRBJ2-1
CASGLAGPRDEQFF
TGCGCCAGCGGGCTAGCGGGGCCTAGGGATGAGCAGTTCTTC
>once|TRBD2|TRBV11-3|TRBJ2-3
CASSETGGSDTQYF
TGTGCCAGCAGCGAGACTGGCGGGAGTGATACGCAGTATTTT
>-|-|TRBV19|TRBJ1-5
CASSMIGFSLGDSNQPQHF
TGTGCCAGTAGTATGATCGGGTTCAGTTTAGGCGATAGCAATCAGCCCCAGCATTTT